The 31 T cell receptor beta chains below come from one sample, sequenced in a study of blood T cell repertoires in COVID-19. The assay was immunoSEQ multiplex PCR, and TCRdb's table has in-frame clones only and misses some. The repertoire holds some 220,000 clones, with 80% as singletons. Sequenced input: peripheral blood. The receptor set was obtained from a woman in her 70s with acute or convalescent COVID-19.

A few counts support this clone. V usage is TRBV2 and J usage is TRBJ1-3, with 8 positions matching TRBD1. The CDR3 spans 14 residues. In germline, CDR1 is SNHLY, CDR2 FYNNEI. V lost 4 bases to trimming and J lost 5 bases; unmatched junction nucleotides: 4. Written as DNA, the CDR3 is TGTGCCAGCAGTGCTGGGACAGGCAGAAACACCATATATTTT. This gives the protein CASSAGTGRNTIYF.

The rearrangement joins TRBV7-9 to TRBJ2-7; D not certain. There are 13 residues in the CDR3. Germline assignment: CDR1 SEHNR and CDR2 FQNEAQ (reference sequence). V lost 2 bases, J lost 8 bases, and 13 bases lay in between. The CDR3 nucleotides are TGTGCCAGCAGCTTAAGTACGACTCGGCAGCAGTACTTC. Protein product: CASSLSTTRQQYF.

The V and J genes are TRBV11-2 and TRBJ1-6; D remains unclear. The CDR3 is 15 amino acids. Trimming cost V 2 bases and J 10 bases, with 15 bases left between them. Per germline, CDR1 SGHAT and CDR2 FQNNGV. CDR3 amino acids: CASSLSPGTESPLHF. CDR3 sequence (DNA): TGTGCCAGCAGCTTAAGCCCGGGTACGGAATCACCCCTCCACTTT.

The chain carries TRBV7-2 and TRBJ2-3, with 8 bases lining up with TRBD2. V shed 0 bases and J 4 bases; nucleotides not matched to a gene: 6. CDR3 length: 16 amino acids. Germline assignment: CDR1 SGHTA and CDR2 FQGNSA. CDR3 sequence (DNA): TGTGCCAGCAGCTTAGCGAAACTTAGCGGGGCAGATACGCAGTATTTT. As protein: CASSLAKLSGADTQYF.

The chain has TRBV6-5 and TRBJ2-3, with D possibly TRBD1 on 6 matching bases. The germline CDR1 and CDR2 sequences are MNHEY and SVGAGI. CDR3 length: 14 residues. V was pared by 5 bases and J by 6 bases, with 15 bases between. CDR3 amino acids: CASSPTRGWDTQYF. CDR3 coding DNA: TGTGCCAGCAGTCCTACGAGGGGGTGGGATACGCAGTATTTT.

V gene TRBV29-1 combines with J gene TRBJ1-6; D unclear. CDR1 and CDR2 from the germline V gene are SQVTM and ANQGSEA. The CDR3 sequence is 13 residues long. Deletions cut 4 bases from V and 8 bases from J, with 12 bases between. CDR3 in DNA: TGCAGCGTTGCCGCTTCCCCGGATTCACCCCTCCACTTT. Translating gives CSVAASPDSPLHF.

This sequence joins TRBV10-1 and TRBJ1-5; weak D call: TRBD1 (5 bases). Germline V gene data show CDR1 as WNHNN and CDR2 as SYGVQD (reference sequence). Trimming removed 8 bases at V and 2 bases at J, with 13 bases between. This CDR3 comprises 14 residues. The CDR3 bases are TGCGCCAGCGGGGGGAGCGGGGGCAATCAGCCCCAGCATTTT. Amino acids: CASGGSGGNQPQHF.

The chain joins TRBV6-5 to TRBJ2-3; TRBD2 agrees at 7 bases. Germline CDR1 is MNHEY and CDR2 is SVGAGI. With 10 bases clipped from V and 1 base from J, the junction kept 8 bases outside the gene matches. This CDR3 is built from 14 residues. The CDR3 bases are TGTGCCATCTGCCGGAGCGGGGGCACAGATACGCAGTATTTT. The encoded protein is CAICRSGGTDTQYF.

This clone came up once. DNA of the CDR3: TGTGCCAGCAGCCAATCCAGAAACACCATATATTTT. Protein: CASSQSRNTIYF. V usage is TRBV3-1 (or the pseudogene TRBV3-2) and J usage is TRBJ1-3; D is undetermined. The CDR3 sequence is 12 residues long. CDR1 and CDR2 from the germline V gene are LGHDT and YNNKEL (reference sequence). Between the trimmed V and J ends, which lost 2 bases and 5 bases, there was a span of 4 bases.

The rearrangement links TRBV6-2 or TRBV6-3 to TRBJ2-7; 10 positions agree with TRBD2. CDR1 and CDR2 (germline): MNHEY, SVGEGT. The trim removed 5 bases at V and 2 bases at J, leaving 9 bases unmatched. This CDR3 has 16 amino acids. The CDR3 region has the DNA TGTGCCAGCAGTCAACAGCGACTAGCGGGCCCCTACGAGCAGTACTTC. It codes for CASSQQRLAGPYEQYF.

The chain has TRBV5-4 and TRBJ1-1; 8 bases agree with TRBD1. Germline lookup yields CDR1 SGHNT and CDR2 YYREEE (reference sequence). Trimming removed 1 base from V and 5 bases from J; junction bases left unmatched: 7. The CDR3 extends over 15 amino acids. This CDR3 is CASSLFRGQRTEAFF. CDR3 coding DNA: TGTGCCAGCAGCTTGTTCAGGGGGCAAAGGACTGAAGCTTTCTTT.

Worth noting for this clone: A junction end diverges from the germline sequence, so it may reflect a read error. The chain's CDR3 is CASSSSYPVLF. CDR3 bases: TGTGCCAGCAGCTCCTCCTACCCCGTCCTCTTC. The V gene is TRBV7-2, the J gene TRBJ2-1; the D is unclear. The CDR3 totals 11 residues. Per germline, CDR1 SGHTA and CDR2 FQGNSA.

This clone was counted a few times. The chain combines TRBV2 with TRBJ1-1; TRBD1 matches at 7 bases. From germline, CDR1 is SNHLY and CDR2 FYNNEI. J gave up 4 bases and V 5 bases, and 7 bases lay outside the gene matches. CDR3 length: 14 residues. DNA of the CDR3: TGTGCCAGCAGTTCGCAGGGGGGAAGCACTGAAGCTTTCTTT. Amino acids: CASSSQGGSTEAFF.

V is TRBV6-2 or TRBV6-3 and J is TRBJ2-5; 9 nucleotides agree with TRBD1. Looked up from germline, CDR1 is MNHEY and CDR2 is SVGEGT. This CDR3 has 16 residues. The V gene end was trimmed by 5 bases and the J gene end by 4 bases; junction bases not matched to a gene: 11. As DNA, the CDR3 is TGTGCCAGCAGTCCCGGGACAGGGTCAAGGGGAGAGACCCAGTACTTC. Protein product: CASSPGTGSRGETQYF.

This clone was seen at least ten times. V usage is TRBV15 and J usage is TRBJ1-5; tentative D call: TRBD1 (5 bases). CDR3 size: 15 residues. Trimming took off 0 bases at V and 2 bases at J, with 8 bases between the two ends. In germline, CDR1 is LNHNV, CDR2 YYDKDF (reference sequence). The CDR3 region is CATSRDPGGNQPQHF. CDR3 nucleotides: TGTGCCACCAGCAGAGATCCGGGGGGCAATCAGCCCCAGCATTTT.

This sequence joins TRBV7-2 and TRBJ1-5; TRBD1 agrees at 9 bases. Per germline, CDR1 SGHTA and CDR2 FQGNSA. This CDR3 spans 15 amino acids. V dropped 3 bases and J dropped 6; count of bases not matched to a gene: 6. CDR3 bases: TGTGCCAGCAGCTTGAGGACAGGGGAGGGTCAGCCCCAGCATTTT. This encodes CASSLRTGEGQPQHF.

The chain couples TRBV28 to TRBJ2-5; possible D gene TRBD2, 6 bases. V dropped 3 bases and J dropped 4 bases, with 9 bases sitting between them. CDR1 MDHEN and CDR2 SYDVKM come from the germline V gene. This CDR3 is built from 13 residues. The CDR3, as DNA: TGTGCCAGCAGTTTGGCCGGGGGAGAGACCCAGTACTTC. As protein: CASSLAGGETQYF.

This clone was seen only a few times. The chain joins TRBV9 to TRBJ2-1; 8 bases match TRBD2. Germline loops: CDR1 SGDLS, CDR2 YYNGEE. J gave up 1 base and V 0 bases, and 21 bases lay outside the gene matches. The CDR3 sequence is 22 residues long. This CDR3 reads CASSVEPSGRPFLSRSYNEQFF. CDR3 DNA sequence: TGTGCCAGCAGCGTAGAGCCTAGCGGGCGGCCTTTTCTATCGAGGTCCTACAATGAGCAGTTCTTC.

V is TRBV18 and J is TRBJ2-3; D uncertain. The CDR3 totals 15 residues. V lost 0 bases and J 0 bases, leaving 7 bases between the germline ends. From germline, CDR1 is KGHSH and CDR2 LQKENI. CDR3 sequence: CASSPPGASTDTQYF. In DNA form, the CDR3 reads TGTGCCAGCTCACCACCGGGCGCTAGCACAGATACGCAGTATTTT.

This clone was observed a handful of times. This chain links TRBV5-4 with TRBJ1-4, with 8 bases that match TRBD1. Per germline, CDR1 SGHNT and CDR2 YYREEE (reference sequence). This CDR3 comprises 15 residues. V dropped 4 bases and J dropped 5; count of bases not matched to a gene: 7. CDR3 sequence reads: CASSPTGDLNEKLFF. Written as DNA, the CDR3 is TGTGCCAGCAGCCCGACAGGGGACCTGAATGAAAAACTGTTTTTT.

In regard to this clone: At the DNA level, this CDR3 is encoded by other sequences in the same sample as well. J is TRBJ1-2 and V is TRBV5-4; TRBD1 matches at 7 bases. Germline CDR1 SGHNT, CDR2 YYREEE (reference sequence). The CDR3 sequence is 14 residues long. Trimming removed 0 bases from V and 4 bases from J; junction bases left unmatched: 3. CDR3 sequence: CASSLGQGGYGYTF. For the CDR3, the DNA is TGTGCCAGCAGCTTGGGGCAGGGGGGCTATGGCTACACCTTC.

The CDR3 spells CASSQERGVVTGELFF. CDR3 in DNA: TGCGCCAGCAGCCAAGAGCGGGGGGTGGTCACCGGGGAGCTGTTTTTT. The rearrangement joins TRBV4-3 to TRBJ2-2; 8 nucleotides agree with TRBD2. CDR1 is LGHNA and CDR2 is YSLEER in the germline V gene. V trimming: 0 bases; J trimming: 4 bases; junction bases outside the gene matches: 4. This CDR3 spans 16 amino acids.

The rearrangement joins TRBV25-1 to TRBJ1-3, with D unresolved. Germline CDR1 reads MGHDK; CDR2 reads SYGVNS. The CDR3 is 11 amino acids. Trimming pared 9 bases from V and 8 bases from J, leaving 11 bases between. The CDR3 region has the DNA TGTGCCAGTACCGCGGGAGACACCATATATTTT. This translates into CASTAGDTIYF.

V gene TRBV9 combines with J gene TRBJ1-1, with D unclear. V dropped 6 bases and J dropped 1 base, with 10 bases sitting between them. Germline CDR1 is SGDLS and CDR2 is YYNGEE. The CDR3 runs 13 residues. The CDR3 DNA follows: TGTGCCAGCACATTGACGGGGAACACTGAAGCTTTCTTT. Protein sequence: CASTLTGNTEAFF. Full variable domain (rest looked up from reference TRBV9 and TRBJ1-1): DSGVTQTPKHLITATGQRVTLRCSPRSGDLSVYWYQQSLDQGLQFLIQYYNGEERAKGNILERFSAQQFPDLHSELNLSSLELGDSALYFCASTLTGNTEAFFGQGTRLTVV.

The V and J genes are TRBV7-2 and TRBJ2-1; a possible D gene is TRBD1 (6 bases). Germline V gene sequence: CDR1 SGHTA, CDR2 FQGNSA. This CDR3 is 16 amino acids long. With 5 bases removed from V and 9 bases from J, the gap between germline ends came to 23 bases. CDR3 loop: CASSPRGSRGWGEQFF. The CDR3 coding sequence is TGTGCCAGCAGCCCAAGAGGGAGCAGGGGATGGGGTGAGCAGTTCTTC. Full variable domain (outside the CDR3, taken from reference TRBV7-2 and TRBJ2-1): GAGVSQSPSNKVTEKGKDVELRCDPISGHTALYWYRQSLGQGLEFLIYFQGNSAPDKSGLPSDRFSAERTGGSVSTLTIQRTQQEDSAVYLCASSPRGSRGWGEQFFGPGTRLTVL.

This chain's CDR3 is CATASGIANTGELFF. The CDR3 region has the DNA TGTGCCACGGCCTCGGGGATCGCGAACACCGGGGAGCTGTTTTTT. This chain joins TRBV10-3 and TRBJ2-2; possibly TRBD2 for D (5 bases). Germline lookup yields CDR1 ENHRY and CDR2 SYGVKD. V shed 10 bases and J shed 0 bases, with 15 bases lying between them. The CDR3 extends over 15 amino acids.

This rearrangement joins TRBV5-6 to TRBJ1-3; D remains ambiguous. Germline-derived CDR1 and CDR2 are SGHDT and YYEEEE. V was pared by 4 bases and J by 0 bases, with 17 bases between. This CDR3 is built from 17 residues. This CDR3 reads CASSGTRRRLSGNTIYF. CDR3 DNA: TGTGCCAGCAGCGGAACCAGACGCCGACTCTCTGGAAACACCATATATTTT.

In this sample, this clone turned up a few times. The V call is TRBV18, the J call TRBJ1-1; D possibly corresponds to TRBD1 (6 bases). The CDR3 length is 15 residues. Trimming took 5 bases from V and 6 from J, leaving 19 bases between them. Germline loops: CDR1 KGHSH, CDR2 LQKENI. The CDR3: CASSTGLLGGAEAFF. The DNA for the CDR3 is TGTGCCAGCTCAACAGGGCTACTGGGTGGGGCTGAAGCTTTCTTT.

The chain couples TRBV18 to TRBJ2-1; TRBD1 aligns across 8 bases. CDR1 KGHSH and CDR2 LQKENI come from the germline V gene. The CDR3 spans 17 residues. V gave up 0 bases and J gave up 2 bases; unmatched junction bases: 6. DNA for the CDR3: TGTGCCAGCTCACCACCGCAGGGGGCCACCGCCTACAATGAGCAGTTCTTC. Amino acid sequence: CASSPPQGATAYNEQFF.

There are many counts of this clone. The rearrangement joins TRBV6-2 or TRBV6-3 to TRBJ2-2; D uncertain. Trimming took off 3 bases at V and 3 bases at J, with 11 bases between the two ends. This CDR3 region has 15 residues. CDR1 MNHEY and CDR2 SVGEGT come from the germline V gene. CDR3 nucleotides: TGTGCCAGCAGTTATCGTCCTGCGGACACCGGGGAGCTGTTTTTT. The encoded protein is CASSYRPADTGELFF.

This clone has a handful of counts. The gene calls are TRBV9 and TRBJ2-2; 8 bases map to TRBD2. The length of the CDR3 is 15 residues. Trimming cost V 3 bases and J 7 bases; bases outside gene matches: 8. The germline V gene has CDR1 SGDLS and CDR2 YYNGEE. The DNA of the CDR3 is TGTGCCAGCAGCGCCCTCGGGGGGGGAAGCGGGGAGCTGTTTTTT. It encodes CASSALGGGSGELFF.